Each of the 10 T cell receptor beta chains below was sequenced from the same sample in a study of CDR3 diversity in severe acne. TCRdb analysed the PCR reads with MiXCR anew, one entry per CDR3 protein. The sample carries under 100,000 distinct CDR3 sequences, 45% to 50% recorded once. The sequencing input was blood. Receptors were obtained from a male donor in good health, serving as a control.

A word on this clonotype: A read error is possible here, since a much larger clone lies one base away. The chain uses TRBV29-1 and TRBJ1-3, with D hard to call. Germline loops: CDR1 SQVTM, CDR2 ANQGSEA. There are 13 residues in the CDR3. This CDR3 is CGVESSSGNTIYF. CDR3 in DNA: TGCGGCGTTGAAAGCTCCTCTGGAAACACCATATATTTT. The complete variable domain, with remaining parts taken from reference TRBV29-1 and TRBJ1-3, reads SAVISQKPSRDICQRGTSLTIQCQVDSQVTMMFWYRQQPGQSLTLIATANQGSEATYESGFVIDKFPISRPNLTFSTLTVSNMSPEDSSIYLCGVESSSGNTIYFGEGSWLTVV.

About this clonotype: Since a much larger clone is just one base distant, this may be a read error. The V call is TRBV10-2, the J call TRBJ2-7; D unclear. This CDR3 has 12 residues. The germline V and J ends were trimmed by 2 bases and 2 bases, with 4 bases remaining between them. The V gene's germline CDR1 is WSHSY and CDR2 SAAADI. The CDR3 bases are TGCGCCAGCAGTGAGGGGGCCTACGAGCAGTACGTC. It translates to CASSEGAYEQYV.

This clonotype has a handful of counts. The chain links TRBV20-1 to TRBJ2-7; 13 bases align to TRBD2. The CDR3 has 14 amino acids. The germline gives CDR1 DFQATT, CDR2 SNEGSKA (reference sequence). The V segment lost 6 bases and the J segment 2 bases; nucleotides outside the gene matches: 4. The CDR3 sequence: CSAGTSGTTYEQYF. CDR3 sequence (DNA): TGCAGTGCGGGGACTAGCGGGACCACCTACGAGCAGTACTTC.

Points on this clonotype: Germline is not matched at one junction end, which may reflect a read error. The chain carries TRBV5-1 and TRBJ2-7, with D unclear. The CDR3 length is 14 residues. The germline V gene encodes CDR1 SGHRS and CDR2 YFSETQ. CDR3 sequence: CASSSRLGSDEQYF. DNA of the CDR3: TGTGCCAGCAGCTCGAGGCTGGGATCCGACGAGCAGTACTTC.

The V and J genes are TRBV30 and TRBJ2-2, with 8 nucleotides matching TRBD2. V lost 3 bases and J lost 8; bases outside the gene matches: 20. CDR1 and CDR2 (germline): GTSNPN, SVGIG (reference sequence). The CDR3 covers 18 residues. The DNA of the CDR3 is TGTGCCTGGAGCCTCTCGGGGGGGACTCTAGCGAACCCTGGGGAGCTGTTTTTT. Translation: CAWSLSGGTLANPGELFF.

In nucleotides, the CDR3 is TGTGCCAGCGGACCGGGGGGACAGGGGACTGAAGCTTTCTTT. This codes for CASGPGGQGTEAFF. This chain links TRBV7-2 with TRBJ1-1, with 10 bases aligning to TRBD1. Germline CDR1 is SGHTA and CDR2 is FQGNSA. V lost 8 bases to trimming and J lost 5 bases; unmatched junction nucleotides: 8. The CDR3 is 14 amino acids.

This clonotype was observed many times. The rearrangement joins TRBV24-1 to TRBJ2-2; D is unclear. Per germline, CDR1 KGHDR and CDR2 SFDVKD. V lost 7 bases, J lost 0 bases, and 11 bases lay in between. This CDR3 has 15 amino acids. In DNA, the CDR3 is TGTGCCACCAGGAGCTCAACCCCGAACACCGGGGAGCTGTTTTTT. Translated, it gives CATRSSTPNTGELFF.

This clonotype was seen a handful of times. The chain couples TRBV6-1 to TRBJ1-2; D may be TRBD1 (5 bases). Looked up from germline, CDR1 is MNHNS and CDR2 is SASEGT. The CDR3 extends over 14 amino acids. The V end lost 5 bases, the J end lost 6 bases, and 16 bases lay between the germline ends. Written as DNA, the CDR3 is TGTGCCAGCAGTCCTGTTGGACAAAGGGATGGCTACACCTTC. Its protein is CASSPVGQRDGYTF.

As regards this clonotype: One end of the junction is discordant with germline, which a read error may explain. CDR3 nucleotide sequence: TGTGCCAGCGGCGGAGGGATCCATTACTATGGTTACACCTTC. It specifies CASGGGIHYYGYTF. The chain uses TRBV7-6 and TRBJ1-2; D is uncertain. The CDR3 totals 14 residues. Germline values: CDR1 SGHVS, CDR2 FNYEAQ.

The V and J genes are TRBV29-1 and TRBJ2-7; 10 nucleotides agree with TRBD2. V shed 4 bases, J shed 3 bases, and the junction held 6 bases outside the gene matches. Germline V lookup: CDR1 SQVTM, CDR2 ANQGSEA. The length of the CDR3 is 14 residues. CDR3 DNA: TGCAGCGTTGGAGGGTCTAGCGGGAGCTACGAGCAGTACTTC. Amino acids: CSVGGSSGSYEQYF.